The present T cell receptor beta chain was sequenced within a study of CXCR3-negative and CXCR3-positive naive CD8 T cells. CDR1 and CDR2 (germline): MDHEN, SYDVKM. This CDR3 contains 15 residues. In preparing the TRB cDNA libraries, 5' RACE with UMI labels was used. For each CDR3 protein, TCRdb gives one entry from its re-call of the 5' RACE reads, without DNA. This specimen shows about 9,600 distinct CDR3 sequences; the ten leading clones hold roughly 0.94%. Input material: naive CXCR3- CD8+ T cells from blood. Documented subset: CD45RO-CCR7+CD27+CD95- naive CD8+ T cells lacking CXCR3 (TNR3-). The receptor was derived from a human donor in good health. Some clones in this sample may be carry-over from other donors' samples. The chain is built from TRBV28 and TRBJ1-2; TCRdb picks TRBD1, but there is no DNA to check that call. CDR3 residues: CASSLSPPGRTANTF.